This T cell receptor beta chain was found in a study of blood T cell repertoires in COVID-19 (dated by TCRdb to the early 2020s). Describing the broader study: Collaborator samples came from the United States, Italy and Spain and covered acute and convalescent phases of COVID-19. The material from the prospective study consisted of cDNA or gDNA derived from T cells, B-cell-depleted T cells, or PBMCs. Deeply sampled blood TCRbeta repertoires from subjects exposed to, actively infected with, or recovered from COVID-19 were included in the dataset. The repertoires were released in a freely available public database intended as a resource for research on the immune response to SARS-CoV-2. Samples were obtained from the ongoing ImmuneRACE study (first 160 participants) and from 1,200 or so subjects provided by 6 global collaborators. A de-identified subject ID, COVID-19 status, age in years and sex were almost always included in the sample metadata. Where available, HLA class I and class II types were obtained from metadata supplied by the sample provider rather than from assay-based typing.

In regard to this clone: Its specific antigen is unknown. Base qualities are not at hand, and no much larger clone is one base apart.

CDR1 is given as LNHDA and CDR2 as SQIVND, both from the germline V gene (reference sequence). The cysteine opens and the phenylalanine closes a CDR3 of 13 amino acids. Only the CDR3 region is kept as DNA, spanning 39 bases read in frame from base 1. V ends up 4 bases short and J 12 bases short, with an unmatched junction base count of 8. Overall study results and their limits: Clinical and demographic metadata were provided uncurated, with the amount varying by source and participant.

One collaborating source in Seattle enrolled patients during active infection and followed them longitudinally through the course of disease. Collaborating institutions collected whole blood in K2EDTA tubes following their own protocols. For TCRbeta analysis, collaborators shipped samples as frozen whole blood, isolated PBMCs, or DNA extracted from either of those sample types. TCRbeta CDR3 regions were amplified from genomic DNA using the immunoSEQ Assay, a bias-controlled multiplex PCR. From the authors' description of their analysis: The number of nucleated cells in each sample was estimated by amplification of reference gene primers within the assay. To quantify the absolute abundance of each unique TCRbeta CDR3 rearrangement, sequence reads were collapsed and filtered. Productive Simpson clonality was computed per sample as the square root of Simpson's diversity index over productive rearrangements. This immuneACCESS table, as held by TCRdb, lists in-frame sequences with V and J called but not all clones. Of the missing ones, under half trace to an unresolved V gene in checked studies; the others have no known cause. V, J and clone size reflect that table, while D and trimming were determined from the DNA. The sample table holds approximately 300,000 clones, of which around 91% were seen once. The biggest ten clones account for 0.8% to 1.3% of the sample.

The specimen was peripheral blood. This chain joins TRBV19 to TRBJ1-1; TRBD1 agrees with 10 junctional bases. The receptor was derived from a woman between 35 and 50 years old with COVID-19, enrolled during active disease. The CDR3: CASSTRQGANSFF. The DNA sequence is TGTGCCAGTAGTACCAGACAGGGGGCAAACTCTTTCTTT. Extended through the reference TRBV19 and TRBJ1-1 proteins, this CDR3 yields the full variable domain: DGGITQSPKYLFRKEGQNVTLSCEQNLNHDAMYWYRQDPGQGLRLIYYSQIVNDFQKGDIAEGYSVSREKKESFPLTVTSAQKNPTAFYLCASSTRQGANSFFGQGTRLTVV.